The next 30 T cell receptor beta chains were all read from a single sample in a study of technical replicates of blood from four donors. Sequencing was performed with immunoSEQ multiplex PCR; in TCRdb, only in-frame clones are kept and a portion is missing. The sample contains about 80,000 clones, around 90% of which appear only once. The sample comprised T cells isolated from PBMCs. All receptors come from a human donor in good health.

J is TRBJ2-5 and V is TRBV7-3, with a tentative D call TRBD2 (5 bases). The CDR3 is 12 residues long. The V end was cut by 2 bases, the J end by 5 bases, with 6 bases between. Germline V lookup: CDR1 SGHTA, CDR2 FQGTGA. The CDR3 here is CASSLGSETQYF. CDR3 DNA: TGTGCCAGCAGCTTAGGGAGCGAGACCCAGTACTTC.

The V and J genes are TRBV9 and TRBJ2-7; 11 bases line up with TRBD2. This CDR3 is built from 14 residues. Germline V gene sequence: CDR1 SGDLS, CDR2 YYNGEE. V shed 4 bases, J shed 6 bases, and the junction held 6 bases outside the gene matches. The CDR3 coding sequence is TGTGCCAGCAGCTTATCCGGGACTAGCGGCGAGCAGTACTTC. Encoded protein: CASSLSGTSGEQYF.

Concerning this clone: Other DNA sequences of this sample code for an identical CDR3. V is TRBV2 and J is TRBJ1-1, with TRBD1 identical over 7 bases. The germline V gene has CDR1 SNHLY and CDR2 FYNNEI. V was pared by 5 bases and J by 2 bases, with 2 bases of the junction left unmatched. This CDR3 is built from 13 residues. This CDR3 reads CASSRDRNTEAFF. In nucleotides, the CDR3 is TGTGCCAGCAGTCGGGACAGAAACACTGAAGCTTTCTTT.

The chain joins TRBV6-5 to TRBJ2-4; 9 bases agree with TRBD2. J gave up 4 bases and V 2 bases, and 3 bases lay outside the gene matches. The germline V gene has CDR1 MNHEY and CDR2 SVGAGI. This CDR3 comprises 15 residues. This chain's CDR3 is CASSYVSGGKNIQYF. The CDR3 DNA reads TGTGCCAGCAGTTACGTTAGCGGGGGTAAAAACATTCAGTACTTC.

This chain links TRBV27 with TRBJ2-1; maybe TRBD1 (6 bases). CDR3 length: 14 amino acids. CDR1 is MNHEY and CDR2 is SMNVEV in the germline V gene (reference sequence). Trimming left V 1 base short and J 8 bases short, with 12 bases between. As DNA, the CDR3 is TGTGCCAGCAGTTTATATCTGGGGGCCGATGAGCAGTTCTTC. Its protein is CASSLYLGADEQFF.

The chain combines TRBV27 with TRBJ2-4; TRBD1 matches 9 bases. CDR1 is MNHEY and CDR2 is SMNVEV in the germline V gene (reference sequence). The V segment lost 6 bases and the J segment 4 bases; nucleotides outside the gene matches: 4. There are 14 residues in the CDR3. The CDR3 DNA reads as TGTGCCAGCAGCTCCGGGACAGGGAAAAACATTCAGTACTTC. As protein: CASSSGTGKNIQYF.

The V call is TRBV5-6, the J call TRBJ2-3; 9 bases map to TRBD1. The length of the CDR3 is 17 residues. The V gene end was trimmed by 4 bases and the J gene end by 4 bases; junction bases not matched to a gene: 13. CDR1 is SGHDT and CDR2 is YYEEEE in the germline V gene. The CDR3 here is CASSLAFVDRGPDTQYF. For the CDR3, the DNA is TGTGCCAGCAGCCTGGCATTTGTGGACAGGGGACCAGATACGCAGTATTTT. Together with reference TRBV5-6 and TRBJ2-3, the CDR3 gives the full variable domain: DAGVTQSPTHLIKTRGQQVTLRCSPKSGHDTVSWYQQALGQGPQFIFQYYEEEERQRGNFPDRFSGHQFPNYSSELNVNALLLGDSALYLCASSLAFVDRGPDTQYFGPGTRLTVL.

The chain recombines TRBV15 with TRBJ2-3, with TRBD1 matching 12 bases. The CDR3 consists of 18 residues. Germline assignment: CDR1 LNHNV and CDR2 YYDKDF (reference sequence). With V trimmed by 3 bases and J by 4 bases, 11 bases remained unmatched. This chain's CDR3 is CATSSFGTGGFQADTQYF. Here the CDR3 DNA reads TGTGCCACCAGCAGTTTCGGGACAGGGGGCTTCCAAGCAGATACGCAGTATTTT.

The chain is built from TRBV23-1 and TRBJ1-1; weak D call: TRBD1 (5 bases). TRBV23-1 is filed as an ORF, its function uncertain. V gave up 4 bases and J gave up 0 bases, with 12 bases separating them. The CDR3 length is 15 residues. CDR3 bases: TGCGCCAGCAGTCCCTCGGACAAGGTGAACACTGAAGCTTTCTTT. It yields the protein CASSPSDKVNTEAFF.

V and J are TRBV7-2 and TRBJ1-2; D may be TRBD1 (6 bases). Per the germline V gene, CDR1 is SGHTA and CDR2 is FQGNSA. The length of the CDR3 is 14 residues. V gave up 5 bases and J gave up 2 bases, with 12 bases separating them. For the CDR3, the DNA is TGTGCCAGCAGCCGCGAACAGGGCAACTATGGCTACACCTTC. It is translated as CASSREQGNYGYTF.

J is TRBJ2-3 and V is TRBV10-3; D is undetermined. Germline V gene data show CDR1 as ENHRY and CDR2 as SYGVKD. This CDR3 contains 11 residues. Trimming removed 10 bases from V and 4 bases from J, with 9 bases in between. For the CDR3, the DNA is TGTGCCAGCGAGCATTCAGATACGCAGTATTTT. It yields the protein CASEHSDTQYF.

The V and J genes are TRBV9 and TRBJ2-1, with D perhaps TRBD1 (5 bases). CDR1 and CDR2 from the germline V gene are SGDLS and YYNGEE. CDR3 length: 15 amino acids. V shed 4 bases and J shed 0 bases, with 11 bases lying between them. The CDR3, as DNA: TGTGCCAGCAGCCCTCGTGGGGCCTCCTACAATGAGCAGTTCTTC. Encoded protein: CASSPRGASYNEQFF.

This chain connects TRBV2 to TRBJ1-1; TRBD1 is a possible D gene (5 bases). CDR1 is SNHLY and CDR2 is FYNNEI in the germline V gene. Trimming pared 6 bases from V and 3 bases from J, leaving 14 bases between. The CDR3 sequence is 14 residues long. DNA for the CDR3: TGTGCCAGCAGCGGGGGGATTTGGGACACTGAAGCTTTCTTT. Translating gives CASSGGIWDTEAFF.

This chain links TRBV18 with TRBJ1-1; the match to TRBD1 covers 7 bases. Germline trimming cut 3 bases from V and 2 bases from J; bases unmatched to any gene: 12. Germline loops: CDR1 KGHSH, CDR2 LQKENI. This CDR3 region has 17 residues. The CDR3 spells CASSPDRVFGANTEAFF. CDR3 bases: TGTGCCAGCTCACCTGACAGGGTGTTTGGGGCAAACACTGAAGCTTTCTTT.

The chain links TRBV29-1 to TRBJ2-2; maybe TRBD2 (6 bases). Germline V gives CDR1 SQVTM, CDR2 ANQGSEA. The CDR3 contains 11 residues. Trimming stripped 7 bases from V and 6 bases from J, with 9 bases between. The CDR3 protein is CSELAAGELFF. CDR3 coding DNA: TGCAGCGAGTTAGCGGCCGGGGAGCTGTTTTTT.

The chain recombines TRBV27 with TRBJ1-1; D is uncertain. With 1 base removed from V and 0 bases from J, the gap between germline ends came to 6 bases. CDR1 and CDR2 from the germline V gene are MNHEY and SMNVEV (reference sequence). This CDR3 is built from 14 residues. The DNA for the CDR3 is TGTGCCAGCAGTTTATTAGATATGAACACTGAAGCTTTCTTT. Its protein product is CASSLLDMNTEAFF.

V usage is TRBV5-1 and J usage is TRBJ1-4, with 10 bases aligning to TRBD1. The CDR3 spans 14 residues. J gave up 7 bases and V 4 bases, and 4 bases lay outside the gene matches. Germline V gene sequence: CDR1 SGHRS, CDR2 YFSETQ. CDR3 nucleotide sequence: TGCGCCAGCAGCGTAGACAGGGGGCGTGAAAAACTGTTTTTT. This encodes CASSVDRGREKLFF.

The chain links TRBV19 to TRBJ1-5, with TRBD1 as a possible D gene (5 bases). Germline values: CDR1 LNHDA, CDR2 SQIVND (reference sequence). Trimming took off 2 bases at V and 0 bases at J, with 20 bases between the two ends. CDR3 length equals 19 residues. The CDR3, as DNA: TGTGCCAGTAGTATAAAAGTCATCAGGGTAGGCCTTAGCAATCAGCCCCAGCATTTT. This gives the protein CASSIKVIRVGLSNQPQHF.

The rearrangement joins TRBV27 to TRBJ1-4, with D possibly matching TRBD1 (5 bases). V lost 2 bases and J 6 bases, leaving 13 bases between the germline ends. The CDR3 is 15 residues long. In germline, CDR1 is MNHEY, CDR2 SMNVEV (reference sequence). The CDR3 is CASSLRQGFHEKLFF. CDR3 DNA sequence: TGTGCCAGCAGTTTACGGCAGGGTTTCCATGAAAAACTGTTTTTT.

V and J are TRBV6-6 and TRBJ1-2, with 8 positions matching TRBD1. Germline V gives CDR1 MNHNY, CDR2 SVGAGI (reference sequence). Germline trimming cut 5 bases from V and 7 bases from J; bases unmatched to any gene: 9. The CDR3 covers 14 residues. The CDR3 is CASSMDRAVGGYTF. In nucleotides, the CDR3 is TGTGCCAGCAGTATGGACAGGGCAGTTGGTGGCTACACCTTC.

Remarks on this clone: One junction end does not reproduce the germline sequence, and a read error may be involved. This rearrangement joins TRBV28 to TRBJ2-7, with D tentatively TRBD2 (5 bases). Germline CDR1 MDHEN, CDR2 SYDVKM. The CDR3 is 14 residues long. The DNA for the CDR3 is TGTGCCAGCCGTTTGAGCGGAAGCCGCTACGAGCAGTACTTC. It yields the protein CASRLSGSRYEQYF.

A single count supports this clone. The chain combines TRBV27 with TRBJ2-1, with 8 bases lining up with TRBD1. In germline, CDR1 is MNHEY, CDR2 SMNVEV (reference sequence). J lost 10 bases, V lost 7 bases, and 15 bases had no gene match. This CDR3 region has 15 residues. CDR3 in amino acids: CASNPQGDRQDEQFF. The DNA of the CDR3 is TGTGCCAGCAACCCTCAGGGGGACAGGCAAGACGAGCAGTTCTTC.

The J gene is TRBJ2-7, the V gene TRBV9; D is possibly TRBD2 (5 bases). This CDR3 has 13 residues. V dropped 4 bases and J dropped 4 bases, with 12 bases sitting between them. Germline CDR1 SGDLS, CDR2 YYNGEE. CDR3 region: CASSTSGGYEQYF. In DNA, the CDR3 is TGTGCCAGCAGCACCAGCGGTGGGTACGAGCAGTACTTC. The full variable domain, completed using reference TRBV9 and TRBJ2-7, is DSGVTQTPKHLITATGQRVTLRCSPRSGDLSVYWYQQSLDQGLQFLIQYYNGEERAKGNILERFSAQQFPDLHSELNLSSLELGDSALYFCASSTSGGYEQYFGPGTRLTVT.

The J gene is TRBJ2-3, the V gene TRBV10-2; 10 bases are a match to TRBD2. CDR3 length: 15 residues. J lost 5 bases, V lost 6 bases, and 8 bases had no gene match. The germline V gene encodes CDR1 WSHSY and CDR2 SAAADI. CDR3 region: CASRGLAGAGDTQYF. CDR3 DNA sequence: TGCGCCAGCAGGGGTCTAGCGGGAGCGGGAGATACGCAGTATTTT.

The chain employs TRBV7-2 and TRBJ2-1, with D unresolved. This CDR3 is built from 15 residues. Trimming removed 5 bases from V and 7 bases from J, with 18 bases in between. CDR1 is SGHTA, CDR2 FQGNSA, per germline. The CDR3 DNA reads TGTGCCAGCAGCCAAATTTATGTTTTGCGAAATGAGCAGTTCTTC. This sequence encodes CASSQIYVLRNEQFF.

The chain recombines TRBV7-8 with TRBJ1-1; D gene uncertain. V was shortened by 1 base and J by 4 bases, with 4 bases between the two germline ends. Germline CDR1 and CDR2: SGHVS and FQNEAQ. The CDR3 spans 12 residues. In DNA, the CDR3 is TGTGCCAGCAGCTTAGTAGCCACTGAAGCTTTCTTT. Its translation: CASSLVATEAFF.

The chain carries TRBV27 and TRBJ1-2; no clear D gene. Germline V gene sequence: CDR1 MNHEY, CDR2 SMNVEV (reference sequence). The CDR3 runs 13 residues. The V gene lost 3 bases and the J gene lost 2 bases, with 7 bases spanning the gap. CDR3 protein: CASSFRRNYGYTF. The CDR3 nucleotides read TGTGCCAGCAGTTTCCGCAGGAACTATGGCTACACCTTC.

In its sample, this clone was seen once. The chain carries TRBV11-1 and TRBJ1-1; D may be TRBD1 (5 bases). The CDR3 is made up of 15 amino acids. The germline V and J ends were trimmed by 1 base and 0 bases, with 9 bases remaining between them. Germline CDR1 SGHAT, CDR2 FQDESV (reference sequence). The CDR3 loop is CASSLDVGVNTEAFF. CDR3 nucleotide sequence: TGTGCCAGCAGCTTAGATGTAGGGGTGAACACTGAAGCTTTCTTT.

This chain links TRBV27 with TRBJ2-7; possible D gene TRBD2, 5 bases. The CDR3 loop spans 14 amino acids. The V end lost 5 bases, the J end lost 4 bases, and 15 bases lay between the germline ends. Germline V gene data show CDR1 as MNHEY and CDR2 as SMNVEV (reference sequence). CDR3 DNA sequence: TGTGCCAGCAGTCAGGACCGGACGGGGTACGAGCAGTACTTC. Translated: CASSQDRTGYEQYF.

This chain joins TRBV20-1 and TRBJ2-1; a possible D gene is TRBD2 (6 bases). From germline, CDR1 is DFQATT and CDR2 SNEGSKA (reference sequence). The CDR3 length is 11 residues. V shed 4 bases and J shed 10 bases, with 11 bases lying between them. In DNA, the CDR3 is TGCAGTGCTACCATCCGGGGGGAGCAGTTCTTC. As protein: CSATIRGEQFF.